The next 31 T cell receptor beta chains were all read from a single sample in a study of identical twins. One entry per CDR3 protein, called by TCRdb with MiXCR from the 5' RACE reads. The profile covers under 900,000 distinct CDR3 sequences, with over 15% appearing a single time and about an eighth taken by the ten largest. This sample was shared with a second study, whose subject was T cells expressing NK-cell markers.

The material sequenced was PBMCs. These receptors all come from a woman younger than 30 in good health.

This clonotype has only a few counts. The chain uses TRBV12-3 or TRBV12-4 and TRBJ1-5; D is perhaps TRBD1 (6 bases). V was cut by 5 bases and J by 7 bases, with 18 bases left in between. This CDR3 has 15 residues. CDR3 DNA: TGTGCCAGCAGTAGGGGGACGGGTTTCGGACAGCCCCAGCATTTT. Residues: CASSRGTGFGQPQHF.

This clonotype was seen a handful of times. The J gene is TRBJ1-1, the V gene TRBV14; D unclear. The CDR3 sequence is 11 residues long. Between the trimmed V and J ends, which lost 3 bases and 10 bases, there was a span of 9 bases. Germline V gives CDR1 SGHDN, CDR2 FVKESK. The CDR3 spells CASSHRGGAFF. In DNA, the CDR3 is TGTGCCAGCAGCCACCGAGGAGGAGCTTTCTTT.

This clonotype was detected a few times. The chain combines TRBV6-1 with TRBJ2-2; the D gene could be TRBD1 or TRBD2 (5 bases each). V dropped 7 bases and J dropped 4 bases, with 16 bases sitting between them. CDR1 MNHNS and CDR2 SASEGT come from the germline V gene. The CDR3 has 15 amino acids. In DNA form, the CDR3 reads TGTGCCAGCACCCCGGGACGGTCCGGCACCGGGGAGCTGTTTTTT. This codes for CASTPGRSGTGELFF.

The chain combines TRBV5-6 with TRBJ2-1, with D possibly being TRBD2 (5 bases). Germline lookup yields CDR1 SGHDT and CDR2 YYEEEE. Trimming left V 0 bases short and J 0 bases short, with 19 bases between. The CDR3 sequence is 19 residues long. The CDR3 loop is CASSLAIKVWRSSYNEQFF. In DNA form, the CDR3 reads TGTGCCAGCAGCTTGGCCATAAAAGTGTGGAGGAGCTCCTACAATGAGCAGTTCTTC.

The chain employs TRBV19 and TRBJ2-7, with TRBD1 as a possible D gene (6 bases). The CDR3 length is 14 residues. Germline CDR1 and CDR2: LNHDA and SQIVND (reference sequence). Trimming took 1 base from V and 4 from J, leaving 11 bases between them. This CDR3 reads CASSIVGGQYEQYF. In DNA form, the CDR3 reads TGTGCCAGTAGTATAGTTGGGGGCCAGTACGAGCAGTACTTC.

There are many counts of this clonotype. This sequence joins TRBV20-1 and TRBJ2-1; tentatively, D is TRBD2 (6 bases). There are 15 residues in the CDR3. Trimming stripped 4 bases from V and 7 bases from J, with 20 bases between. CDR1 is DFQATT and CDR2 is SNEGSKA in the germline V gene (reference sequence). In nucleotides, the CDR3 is TGCAGTGCTACGGACGGGACTCAAGGGCAAAATGAGCAGTTCTTC. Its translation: CSATDGTQGQNEQFF.

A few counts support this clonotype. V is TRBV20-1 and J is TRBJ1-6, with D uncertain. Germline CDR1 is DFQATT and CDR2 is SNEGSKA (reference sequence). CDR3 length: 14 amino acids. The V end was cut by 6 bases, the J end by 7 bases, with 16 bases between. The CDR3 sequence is CSADPRASNSPLHF. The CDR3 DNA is TGCAGTGCCGACCCCAGAGCTTCCAATTCACCCCTCCACTTT.

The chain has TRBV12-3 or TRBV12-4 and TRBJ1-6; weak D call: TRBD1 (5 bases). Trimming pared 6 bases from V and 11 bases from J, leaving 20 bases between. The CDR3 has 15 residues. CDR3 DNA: TGTGCCAGCAGCCCCCAGGATCCGGGGACGACACCCCTCCACTTT. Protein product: CASSPQDPGTTPLHF.

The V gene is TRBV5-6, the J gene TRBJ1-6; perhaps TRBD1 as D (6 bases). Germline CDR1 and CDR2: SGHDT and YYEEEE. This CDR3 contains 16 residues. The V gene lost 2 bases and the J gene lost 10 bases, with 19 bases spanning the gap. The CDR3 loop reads CASSFLGGRSLSPLHF. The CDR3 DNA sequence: TGTGCCAGCAGCTTCCTCGGGGGCCGTTCTCTATCACCCCTCCACTTT.

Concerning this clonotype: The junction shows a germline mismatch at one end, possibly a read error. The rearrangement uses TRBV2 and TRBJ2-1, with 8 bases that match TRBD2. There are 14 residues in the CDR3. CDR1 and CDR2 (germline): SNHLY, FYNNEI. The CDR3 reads CASRIAGPYDEQFF. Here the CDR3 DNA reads TGTGCCAGTCGTATAGCGGGGCCCTACGATGAGCAGTTCTTC. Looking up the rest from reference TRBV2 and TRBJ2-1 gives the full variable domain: EPEVTQTPSHQVTQMGQEVILRCVPISNHLYFYWYRQILGQKVEFLVSFYNNEISEKSEIFDDQFSVERPDGSNFTLKIRSTKLEDSAMYFCASRIAGPYDEQFFGPGTRLTVL.

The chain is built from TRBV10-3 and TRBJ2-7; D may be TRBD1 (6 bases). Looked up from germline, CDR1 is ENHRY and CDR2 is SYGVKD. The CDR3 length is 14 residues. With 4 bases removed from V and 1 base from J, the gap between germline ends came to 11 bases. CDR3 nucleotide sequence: TGTGCCATCAGTGTCCCAGGGGAATCCTACGAGCAGTACTTC. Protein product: CAISVPGESYEQYF.

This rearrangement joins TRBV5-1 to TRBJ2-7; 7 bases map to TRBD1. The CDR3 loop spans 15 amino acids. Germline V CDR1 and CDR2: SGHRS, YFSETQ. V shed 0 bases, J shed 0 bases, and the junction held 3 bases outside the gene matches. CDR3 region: CASSLDPGGSYEQYF. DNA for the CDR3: TGCGCCAGCAGCTTGGATCCAGGGGGCTCCTACGAGCAGTACTTC.

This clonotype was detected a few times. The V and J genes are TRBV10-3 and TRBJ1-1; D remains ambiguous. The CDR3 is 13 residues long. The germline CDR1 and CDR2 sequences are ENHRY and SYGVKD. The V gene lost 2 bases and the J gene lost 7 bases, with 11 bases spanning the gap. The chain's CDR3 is CAISEGQPDEAFF. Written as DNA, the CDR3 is TGTGCCATCAGTGAGGGGCAGCCGGATGAAGCTTTCTTT.

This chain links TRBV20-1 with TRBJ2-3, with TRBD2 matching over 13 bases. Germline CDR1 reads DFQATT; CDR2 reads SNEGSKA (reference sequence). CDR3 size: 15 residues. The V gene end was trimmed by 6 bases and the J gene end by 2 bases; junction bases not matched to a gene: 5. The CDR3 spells CSAPTSGGYTDTQYF. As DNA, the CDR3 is TGCAGTGCCCCGACTAGCGGGGGGTACACAGATACGCAGTATTTT.

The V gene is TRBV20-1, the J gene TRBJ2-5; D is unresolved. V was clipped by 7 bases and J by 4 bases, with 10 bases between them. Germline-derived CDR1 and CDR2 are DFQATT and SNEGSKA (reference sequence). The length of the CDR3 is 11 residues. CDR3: CSGIQGETQYF. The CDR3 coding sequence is TGCAGTGGAATTCAAGGAGAGACCCAGTACTTC.

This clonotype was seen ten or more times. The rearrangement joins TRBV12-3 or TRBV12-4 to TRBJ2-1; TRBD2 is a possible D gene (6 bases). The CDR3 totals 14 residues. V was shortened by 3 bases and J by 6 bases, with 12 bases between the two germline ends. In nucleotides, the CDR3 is TGTGCCAGCAGTTTGACGGGGGAGAGCAATGAGCAGTTCTTC. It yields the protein CASSLTGESNEQFF.

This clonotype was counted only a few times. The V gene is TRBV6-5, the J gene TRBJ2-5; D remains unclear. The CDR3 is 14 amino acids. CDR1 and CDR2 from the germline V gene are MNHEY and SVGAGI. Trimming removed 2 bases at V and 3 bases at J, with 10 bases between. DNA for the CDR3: TGTGCCAGCAGTTACCGTCCTCTAGAAGAGACCCAGTACTTC. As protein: CASSYRPLEETQYF.

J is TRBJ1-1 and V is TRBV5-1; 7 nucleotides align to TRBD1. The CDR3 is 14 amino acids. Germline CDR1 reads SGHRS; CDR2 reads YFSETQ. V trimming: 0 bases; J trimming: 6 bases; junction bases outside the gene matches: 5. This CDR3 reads CASSLERGTAEAFF. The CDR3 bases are TGCGCCAGCAGCTTGGAACGGGGGACAGCTGAAGCTTTCTTT.

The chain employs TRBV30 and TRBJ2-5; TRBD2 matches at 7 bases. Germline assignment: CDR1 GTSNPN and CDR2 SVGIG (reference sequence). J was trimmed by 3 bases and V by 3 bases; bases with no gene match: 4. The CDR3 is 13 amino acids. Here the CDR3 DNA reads TGTGCCTGGAGGCGTGGGACTAAAGAGACCCAGTACTTC. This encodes CAWRRGTKETQYF.

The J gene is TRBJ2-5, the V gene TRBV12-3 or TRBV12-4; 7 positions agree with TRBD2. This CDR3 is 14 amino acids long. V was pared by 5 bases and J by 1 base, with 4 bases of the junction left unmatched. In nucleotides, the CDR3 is TGTGCCAGCAGTCCCCGACTAGCCCAAGAGACCCAGTACTTC. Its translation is CASSPRLAQETQYF.

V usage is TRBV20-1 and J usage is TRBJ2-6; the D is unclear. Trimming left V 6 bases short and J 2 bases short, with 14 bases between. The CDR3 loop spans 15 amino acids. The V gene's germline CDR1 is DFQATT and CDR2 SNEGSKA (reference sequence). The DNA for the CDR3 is TGCAGTGCCAGACAACCGCCCGCTGGGGCCAACGTCCTGACTTTC. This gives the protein CSARQPPAGANVLTF.

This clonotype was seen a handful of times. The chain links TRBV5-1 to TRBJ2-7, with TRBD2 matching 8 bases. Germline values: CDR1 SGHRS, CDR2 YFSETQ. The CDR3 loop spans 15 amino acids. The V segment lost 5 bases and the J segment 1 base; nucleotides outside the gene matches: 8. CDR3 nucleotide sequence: TGCGCCAGCAGGGGAACTAGCGGTGGTTCCTACGAGCAGTACTTC. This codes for CASRGTSGGSYEQYF.

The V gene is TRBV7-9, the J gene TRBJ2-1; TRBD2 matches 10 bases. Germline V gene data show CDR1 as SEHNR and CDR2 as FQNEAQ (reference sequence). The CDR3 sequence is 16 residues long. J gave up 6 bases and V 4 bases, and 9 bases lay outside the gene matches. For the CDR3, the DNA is TGTGCCAGCAGCTCCGGGTGGGCTAGCGGGGGCAATGAGCAGTTCTTC. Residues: CASSSGWASGGNEQFF.

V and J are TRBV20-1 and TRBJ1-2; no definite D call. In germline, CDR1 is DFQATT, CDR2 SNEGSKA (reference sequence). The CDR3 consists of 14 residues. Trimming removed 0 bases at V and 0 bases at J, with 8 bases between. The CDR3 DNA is TGCAGTGCTAGAGATCAGGCAACTAACTATGGCTACACCTTC. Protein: CSARDQATNYGYTF.

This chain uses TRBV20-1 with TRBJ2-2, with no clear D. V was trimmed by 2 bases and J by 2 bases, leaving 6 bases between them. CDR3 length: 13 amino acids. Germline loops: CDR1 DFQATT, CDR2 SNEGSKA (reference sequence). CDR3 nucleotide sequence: TGCAGTGCTAGACCCTTTAACACCGGGGAGCTGTTTTTT. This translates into CSARPFNTGELFF.

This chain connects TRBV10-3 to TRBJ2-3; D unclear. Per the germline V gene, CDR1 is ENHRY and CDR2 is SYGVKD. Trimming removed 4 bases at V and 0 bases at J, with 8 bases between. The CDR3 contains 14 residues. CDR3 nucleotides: TGTGCCATCAGTGCATTTCTAAGCACAGATACGCAGTATTTT. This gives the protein CAISAFLSTDTQYF.

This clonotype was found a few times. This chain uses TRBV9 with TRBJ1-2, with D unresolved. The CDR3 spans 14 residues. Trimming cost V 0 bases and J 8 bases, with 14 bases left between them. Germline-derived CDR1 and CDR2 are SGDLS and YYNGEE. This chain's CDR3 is CASSVGVRAVGYTF. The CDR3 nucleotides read TGTGCCAGCAGCGTAGGGGTAAGGGCCGTAGGCTACACCTTC.

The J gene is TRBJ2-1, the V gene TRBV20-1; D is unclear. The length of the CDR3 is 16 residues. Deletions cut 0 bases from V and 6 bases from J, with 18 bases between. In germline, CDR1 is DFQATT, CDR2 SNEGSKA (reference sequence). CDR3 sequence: CSARDFGSLVSNEQFF. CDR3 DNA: TGCAGTGCTAGAGATTTCGGCAGTCTAGTGAGCAATGAGCAGTTCTTC.

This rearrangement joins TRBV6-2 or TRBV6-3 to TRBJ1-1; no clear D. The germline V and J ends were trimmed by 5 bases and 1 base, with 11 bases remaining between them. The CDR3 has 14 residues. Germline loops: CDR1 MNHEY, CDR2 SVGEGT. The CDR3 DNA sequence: TGTGCCAGCAGTAAACGGGCAGAGAACACTGAAGCTTTCTTT. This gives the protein CASSKRAENTEAFF.

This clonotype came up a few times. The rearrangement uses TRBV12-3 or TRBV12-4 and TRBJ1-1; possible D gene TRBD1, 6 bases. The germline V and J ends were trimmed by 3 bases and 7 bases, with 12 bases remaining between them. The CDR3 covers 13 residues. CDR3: CASSFSRGGEAFF. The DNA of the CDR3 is TGTGCCAGCAGTTTCTCGAGGGGGGGTGAAGCTTTCTTT.

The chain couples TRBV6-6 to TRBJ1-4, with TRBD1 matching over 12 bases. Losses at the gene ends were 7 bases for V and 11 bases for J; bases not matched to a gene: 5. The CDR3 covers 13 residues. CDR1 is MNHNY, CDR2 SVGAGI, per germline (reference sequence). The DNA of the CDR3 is TGTGCCAGCACGGGACAGGGGGCCGAGAAACTGTTTTTT. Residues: CASTGQGAEKLFF.